The 9 T cell receptor beta chains presented below share a single source sample, sequenced in a study of blood T cell repertoires in COVID-19. Libraries were prepared by immunoSEQ multiplex PCR; TCRdb keeps only in-frame clonotypes and omits some of them. The table records 200,000 to 300,000 clones, just under 90% of them present only once. The material sequenced was PBMCs or T cells enriched from blood (not recorded which). Receptor source: a woman in her twenties or thirties with acute COVID-19.

The chain uses TRBV4-1 and TRBJ1-1; 8 bases align to TRBD1. The CDR3 is made up of 15 amino acids. Germline V gives CDR1 MGHRA, CDR2 YSYEKL. J gave up 4 bases and V 0 bases, and 4 bases lay outside the gene matches. In DNA, the CDR3 is TGCGCCAGCAGCCAAGATGACAGGGGTGGCACTGAAGCTTTCTTT. Translation gives CASSQDDRGGTEAFF.

The genes are TRBV4-1 and TRBJ2-7; D might be TRBD2 (7 bases). This CDR3 region has 15 residues. V lost 0 bases to trimming and J lost 4 bases, with 13 bases between them. Germline loops: CDR1 MGHRA, CDR2 YSYEKL. The CDR3 protein is CASSQDEGGGYEQYF. The DNA of the CDR3 is TGCGCCAGCAGCCAAGATGAGGGGGGGGGTTACGAGCAGTACTTC.

The chain couples TRBV28 to TRBJ1-6, with 8 bases identical to TRBD1. CDR3 size: 14 residues. The V gene's germline CDR1 is MDHEN and CDR2 SYDVKM. The V gene end was trimmed by 6 bases and the J gene end by 8 bases; junction bases not matched to a gene: 6. CDR3 loop: CASRGQGNHSPLHF. DNA for the CDR3: TGTGCCAGCAGAGGACAGGGTAATCATTCACCCCTCCACTTT.

The chain carries TRBV7-3 and TRBJ1-2; possibly TRBD1 for D (6 bases). The V gene's germline CDR1 is SGHTA and CDR2 FQGTGA. V dropped 1 base and J dropped 3 bases, with 12 bases sitting between them. The CDR3 totals 15 residues. The CDR3 DNA reads as TGTGCCAGCAGCTTAATGGCAGGGGATTACTATGGCTACACCTTC. Amino acid sequence: CASSLMAGDYYGYTF.

CDR3 in amino acids: CASSNPHQTGGELFF. CDR3 nucleotides: TGCGCCAGCAGCAATCCACACCAGACAGGCGGGGAGCTGTTTTTT. V usage is TRBV4-1 and J usage is TRBJ2-2; D is perhaps TRBD1 (6 bases). The CDR3 is 15 residues long. Between the trimmed V and J ends, which lost 5 bases and 7 bases, there was a span of 17 bases. CDR1 is MGHRA, CDR2 YSYEKL, per germline.

This clone has a handful of counts. CDR3 in amino acids: CASGTGNEKLFF. The CDR3 DNA reads as TGCGCCAGTGGGACAGGAAATGAAAAACTGTTTTTT. The chain uses TRBV5-1 and TRBJ1-4, with 8 bases identical to TRBD1. The CDR3 contains 12 residues. J was trimmed by 5 bases and V by 8 bases; bases with no gene match: 2. Germline V gives CDR1 SGHRS, CDR2 YFSETQ.

The J gene is TRBJ2-1, the V gene TRBV5-1; 13 bases agree with TRBD2. The trim removed 4 bases at V and 9 bases at J, leaving 7 bases unmatched. Germline values: CDR1 SGHRS, CDR2 YFSETQ. There are 15 residues in the CDR3. The CDR3 bases are TGCGCCAGCAGCCGCGGGACTAGCGGGGTTAGTGAGCAGTTCTTC. Its protein product is CASSRGTSGVSEQFF.

CDR3 sequence: CASSYSRTGHTEAFF. The CDR3 coding sequence is TGTGCCAGCAGTTACTCTCGGACAGGGCACACTGAAGCTTTCTTT. The chain is built from TRBV6-6 and TRBJ1-1; 8 nucleotides line up with TRBD1. Germline values: CDR1 MNHNY, CDR2 SVGAGI (reference sequence). The V gene end was trimmed by 0 bases and the J gene end by 3 bases; junction bases not matched to a gene: 3. There are 15 residues in the CDR3.

This sequence joins TRBV19 and TRBJ1-2; 7 bases agree with TRBD1. The V and J ends lost 5 bases and 2 bases, in that order; junction bases with no gene match: 8. Germline CDR1 reads LNHDA; CDR2 reads SQIVND (reference sequence). This CDR3 is 15 amino acids long. Here the CDR3 reads CASSPTGTENYGYTF. DNA of the CDR3: TGTGCCAGTAGTCCAACCGGGACAGAAAACTATGGCTACACCTTC.